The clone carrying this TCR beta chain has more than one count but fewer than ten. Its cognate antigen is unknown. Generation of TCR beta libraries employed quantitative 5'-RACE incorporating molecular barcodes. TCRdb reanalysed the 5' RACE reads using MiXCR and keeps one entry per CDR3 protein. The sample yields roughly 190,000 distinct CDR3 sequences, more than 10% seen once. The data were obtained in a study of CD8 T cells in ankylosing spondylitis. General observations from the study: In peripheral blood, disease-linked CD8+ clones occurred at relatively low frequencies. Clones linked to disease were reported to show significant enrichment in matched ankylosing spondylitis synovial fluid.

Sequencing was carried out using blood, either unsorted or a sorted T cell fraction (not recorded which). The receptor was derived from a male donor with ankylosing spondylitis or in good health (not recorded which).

For the CDR3, the DNA is TGCAGTGCTAGATTCAACAGGAGGGACACTGAAGCTTTCTTT. Protein sequence: CSARFNRRDTEAFF. The J gene is TRBJ1-1, the V gene TRBV20-1; possibly TRBD1 for D (5 bases). Per germline, CDR1 DFQATT and CDR2 SNEGSKA (reference sequence). The V gene lost 2 bases and the J gene lost 3 bases, with 13 bases spanning the gap. The CDR3 runs 14 residues.